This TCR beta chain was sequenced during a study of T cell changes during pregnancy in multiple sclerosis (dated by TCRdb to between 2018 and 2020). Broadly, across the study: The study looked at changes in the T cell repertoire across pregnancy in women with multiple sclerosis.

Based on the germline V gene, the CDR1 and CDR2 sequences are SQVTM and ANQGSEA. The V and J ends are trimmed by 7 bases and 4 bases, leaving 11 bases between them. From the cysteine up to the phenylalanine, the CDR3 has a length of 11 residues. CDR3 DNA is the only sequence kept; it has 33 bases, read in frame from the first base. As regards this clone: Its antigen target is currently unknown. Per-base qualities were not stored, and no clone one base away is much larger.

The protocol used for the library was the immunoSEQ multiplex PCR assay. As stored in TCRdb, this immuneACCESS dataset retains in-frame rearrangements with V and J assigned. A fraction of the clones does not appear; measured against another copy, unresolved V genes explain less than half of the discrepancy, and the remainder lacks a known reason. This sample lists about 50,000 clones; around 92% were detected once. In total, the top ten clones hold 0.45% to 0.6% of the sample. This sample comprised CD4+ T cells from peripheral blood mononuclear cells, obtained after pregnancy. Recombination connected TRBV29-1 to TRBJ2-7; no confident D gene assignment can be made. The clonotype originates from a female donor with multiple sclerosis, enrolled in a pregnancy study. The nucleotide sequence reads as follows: TGCAGCGCCGCCTCCGGGTACGAGCAGTACTTC. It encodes CSAASGYEQYF.